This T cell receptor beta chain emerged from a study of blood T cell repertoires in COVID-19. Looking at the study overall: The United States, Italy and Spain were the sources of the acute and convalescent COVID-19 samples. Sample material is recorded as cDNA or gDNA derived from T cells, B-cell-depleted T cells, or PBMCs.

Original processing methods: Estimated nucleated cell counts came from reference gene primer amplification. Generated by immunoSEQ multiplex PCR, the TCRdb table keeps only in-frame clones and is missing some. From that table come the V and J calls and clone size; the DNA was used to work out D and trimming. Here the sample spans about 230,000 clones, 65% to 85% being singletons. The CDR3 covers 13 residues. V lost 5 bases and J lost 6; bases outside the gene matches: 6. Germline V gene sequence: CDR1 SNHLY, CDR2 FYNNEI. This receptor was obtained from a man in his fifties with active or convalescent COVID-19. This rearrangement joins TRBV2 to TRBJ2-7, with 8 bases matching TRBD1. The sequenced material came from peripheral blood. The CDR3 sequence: CASSSTGVGEQYF. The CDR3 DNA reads TGTGCCAGCAGTTCGACAGGGGTGGGCGAGCAGTACTTC.